The present TCR beta chain was sequenced within a study of cytomegalovirus exposure and HLA in healthy donors. Primers: 60 Vbeta forward and 13 Jbeta reverse. TCRdb's copy holds only in-frame clones and misses some; the assay was immunoSEQ multiplex PCR. In the table there are fewer than 200,000 clones, 73% of which are singletons. Germline CDR1 reads SGHAT; CDR2 reads FQNNGV. V lost 5 bases to trimming and J lost 5 bases; unmatched junction nucleotides: 5. This CDR3 region has 14 residues. Though probably carrying unrecorded immune exposures, donors were nominally healthy at sampling. This clone was seen at least ten times. Its target is unknown. Other DNA sequences within the sample encode an identical CDR3. Study-level points and caveats: Roughly uniform depth of sequencing across donors was assumed in presence/absence analyses. According to a later analysis, donors in an Asian-associated ancestry cluster reportedly had fewer N-insertions than the roughly 720-donor mean. Most CMV-associated TCR beta chains appeared HLA-restricted in a later analysis.

The chain uses TRBV11-2 and TRBJ2-2; 7 bases match TRBD1. The receptor's source is a woman aged 18-29 years in good health and CMV-seropositive. Sequenced material: PBMCs. In DNA, the CDR3 is TGTGCCAGCAGCCGGACAGGATTTACCGGGGAGCTGTTTTTT. Amino acids: CASSRTGFTGELFF.